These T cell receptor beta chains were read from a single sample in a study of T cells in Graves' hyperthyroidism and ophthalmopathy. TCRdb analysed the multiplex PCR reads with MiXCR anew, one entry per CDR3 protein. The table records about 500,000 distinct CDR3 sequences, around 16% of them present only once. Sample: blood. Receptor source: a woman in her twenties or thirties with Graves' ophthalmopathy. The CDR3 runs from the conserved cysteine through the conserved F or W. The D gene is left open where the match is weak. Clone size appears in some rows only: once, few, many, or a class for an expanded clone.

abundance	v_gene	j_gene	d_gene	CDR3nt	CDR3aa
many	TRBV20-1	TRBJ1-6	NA	TGCAGTGCTAGAGACGCCGTAACAAATAATTCACCCCTCCACTTT	CSARDAVTNNSPLHF
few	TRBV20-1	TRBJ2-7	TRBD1	TGCAGTGCTTCCGGACAGGGGGCTTACGAGCAGTACTTC	CSASGQGAYEQYF
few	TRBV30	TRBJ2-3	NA	TGTGCCTGGAGACCCTCCCCTATGCGGAGTAGCACAGATACGCAGTATTTT	CAWRPSPMRSSTDTQYF
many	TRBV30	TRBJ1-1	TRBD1	TGTGCCTGGAGGGAACAGGGGCCAGCGGCTTTCTTT	CAWREQGPAAFF
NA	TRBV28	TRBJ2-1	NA	TGTGCCAGCAGCCACGACGACAATGAGCAGTTCTTC	CASSHDDNEQFF
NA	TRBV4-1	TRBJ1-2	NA	TGCGCCAGCAGCCGACCTACGTGGAGCTATGGCTACACCTTC	CASSRPTWSYGYTF
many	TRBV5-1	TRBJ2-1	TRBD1	TGCGCCAGCAGCTTACAGACAGGGTCTTTATTCAATGAGCAGTTCTTC	CASSLQTGSLFNEQFF
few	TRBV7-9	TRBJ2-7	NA	TGTGCCAGCAGAGGGACCGGCACCGAGCAGTACTTC	CASRGTGTEQYF
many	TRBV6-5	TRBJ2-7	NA	TGTGCCAGCAGTTACTCCCCGCAAACTCTCTCCTACGAGCAGTACTTC	CASSYSPQTLSYEQYF
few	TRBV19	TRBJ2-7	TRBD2	TGTGCCAGTAGTATCGCTAGCGGGATCGAGAGGGGGGAGCAGTACTTC	CASSIASGIERGEQYF
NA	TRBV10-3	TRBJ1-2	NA	TGTGCCATCAGTGAAAGACAGGCCGATGGCTACACCTTC	CAISERQADGYTF
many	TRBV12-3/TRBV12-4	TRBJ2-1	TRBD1	TGTGCCAGCAGTCCCCAGGGGGTAAGTGAGCAGTTCTTC	CASSPQGVSEQFF
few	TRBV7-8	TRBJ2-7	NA	TGTGCCAGCAGCTTTCTAGAGTTTGAGTCGGGGCAGTACTTC	CASSFLEFESGQYF
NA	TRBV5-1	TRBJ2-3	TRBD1	TGCGCCAGCGGCTCTAGACAGGGGGCAACGGATACGCAGTATTTT	CASGSRQGATDTQYF
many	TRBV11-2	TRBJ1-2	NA	TGTGCCAGCAGCCCCCGGACCTTGGGTGGCTACACCTTC	CASSPRTLGGYTF
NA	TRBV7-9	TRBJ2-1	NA	TGTGCCAGCAGCGTTTCTAGGAGCGAGCAGTTCTTC	CASSVSRSEQFF
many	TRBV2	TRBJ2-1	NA	TGTGCCAGCCACGCCTACCACAATGAGCAGTTCTTC	CASHAYHNEQFF
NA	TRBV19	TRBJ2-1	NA	TGTGCCAGTAGAGCCCTAGCCACCCGCTACAATGAGCAGTTCTTC	CASRALATRYNEQFF
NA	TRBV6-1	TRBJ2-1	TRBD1	TGTGCCAGCAGTGGGGCGGGGACAGGGAGTGATGAGCAGTTCTTC	CASSGAGTGSDEQFF
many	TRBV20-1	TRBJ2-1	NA	TGCAGTGCTAGAGATCCGGCAGGCGAAGCCTACAATGAGCAGTTCTTC	CSARDPAGEAYNEQFF
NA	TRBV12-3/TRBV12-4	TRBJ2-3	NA	TGTGCCATCGTGGGCCCGGGACATGGGTCCGATACGCAGTATTTT	CAIVGPGHGSDTQYF
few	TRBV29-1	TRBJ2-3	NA	TGCAGCGGGAAGCAAAGCACAGATACGCAGTATTTT	CSGKQSTDTQYF
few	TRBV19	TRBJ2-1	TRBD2	TGTGCCAGTAGTATAGAACGTCTAGCGGGAGGTAACCACAATGAGCAGTTCTTC	CASSIERLAGGNHNEQFF
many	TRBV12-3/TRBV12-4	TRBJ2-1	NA	TGTGCCAGCAGTTTAGGATATAGGGTTAGCGGCCCCTACAATGAGCAGTTCTTC	CASSLGYRVSGPYNEQFF
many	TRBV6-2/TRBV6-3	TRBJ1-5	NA	TGTGCCAGCAGCGATCCCATTTCTCAGCCCCAGCATTTT	CASSDPISQPQHF
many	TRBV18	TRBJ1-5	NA	TGTGCCAGCTCACCACGAAACAATCAGCCCCAGCATTTT	CASSPRNNQPQHF
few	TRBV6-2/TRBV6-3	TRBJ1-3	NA	TGTGCCAGCAGTTACGGCGAAGTTCTCTCTGGAAACACCATATATTTT	CASSYGEVLSGNTIYF